The 30 T cell receptor beta chains given below trace back to one sample, sequenced in a study of blood T cells in healthy people across ages (dated by TCRdb to the mid-2010s). Library preparation employed 5' RACE. Sequencing used an Illumina HiSeq 2500. A second 7 to 11 cycle PCR used a sample-barcoded 5' primer and a J-beta primer mix. TCRdb trimmed public reads at Q25 via fastp, called clones via MiXCR and kept in-frame beta chains. Every entry covers one CDR3 protein and lists the most common genes and DNA from its rows. This sample gives about a million distinct CDR3 sequences in total; approximately 50% of them show up just once. The ten largest clones add up to roughly a fifth of the sample. The sample was blood. These receptors were taken from a woman aged 60-75 years in good health.

This clonotype was seen a few times. The chain joins TRBV20-1 to TRBJ2-7; unclear D gene. The CDR3 spans 17 residues. Trimming removed 2 bases from V and 0 bases from J, with 20 bases in between. Germline loops: CDR1 DFQATT, CDR2 SNEGSKA (reference sequence). The CDR3 region has the DNA TGCAGTGCTAGACCAATCAGTCTCGCGTACGACTCCTACGAGCAGTACTTC. Amino acids: CSARPISLAYDSYEQYF.

The chain combines TRBV10-3 with TRBJ2-5, with D tentatively TRBD1 (6 bases). CDR3 length: 14 amino acids. Per germline, CDR1 ENHRY and CDR2 SYGVKD. The V gene lost 2 bases and the J gene lost 1 base, with 8 bases spanning the gap. This chain's CDR3 is CAISERGTQETQYF. In nucleotides, the CDR3 is TGTGCCATCAGTGAGAGGGGGACCCAAGAGACCCAGTACTTC.

This chain connects TRBV20-1 to TRBJ1-2, with D uncertain. The CDR3 length is 12 residues. Germline CDR1 reads DFQATT; CDR2 reads SNEGSKA (reference sequence). V was clipped by 3 bases and J by 0 bases, with 5 bases between them. The CDR3 sequence is CSASKPNYGYTF. The CDR3, as DNA: TGCAGTGCTAGTAAGCCTAACTATGGCTACACCTTC.

The V gene is TRBV9, the J gene TRBJ2-1; 8 bases fit TRBD1. This CDR3 is 16 amino acids long. V trimming: 0 bases; J trimming: 4 bases; junction bases outside the gene matches: 6. Germline V lookup: CDR1 SGDLS, CDR2 YYNGEE. CDR3 nucleotides: TGTGCCAGCAGCGTAGGTTCAGGGGGCTGGTACAATGAGCAGTTCTTC. As protein: CASSVGSGGWYNEQFF. Using reference TRBV9 and TRBJ2-1 for the parts outside the CDR3, the full variable domain is DSGVTQTPKHLITATGQRVTLRCSPRSGDLSVYWYQQSLDQGLQFLIQYYNGEERAKGNILERFSAQQFPDLHSELNLSSLELGDSALYFCASSVGSGGWYNEQFFGPGTRLTVL.

The chain employs TRBV29-1 and TRBJ2-5; D might be TRBD1 (6 bases). The DNA end is a closer match to TRBJ2-7, so the J assignment may be wrong. The CDR3 length is 13 residues. Germline CDR1 and CDR2: SQVTM and ANQGSEA. CDR3 DNA sequence: TGCAGCGTTTCACAGGGTTTTACAGCCGAGCAGTACTTC. Amino acids: CSVSQGFTAEQYF.

This clonotype showed up just a few times. V is TRBV20-1 and J is TRBJ2-1; no definite D call. Trimming removed 1 base at V and 6 bases at J, with 7 bases between. This CDR3 contains 12 residues. Germline CDR1 DFQATT, CDR2 SNEGSKA (reference sequence). CDR3 loop: CSARGSVNEQFF. The CDR3 coding sequence is TGCAGTGCTAGAGGCAGTGTCAATGAGCAGTTCTTC.

This clonotype was observed a handful of times. The gene calls are TRBV20-1 and TRBJ1-2; the D gene is possibly TRBD1 (5 bases). The CDR3 totals 14 residues. Germline values: CDR1 DFQATT, CDR2 SNEGSKA (reference sequence). V shed 1 base and J shed 4 bases, with 13 bases lying between them. The CDR3 region is CSARVGRATYGYTF. The CDR3 nucleotides are TGCAGTGCTAGAGTAGGCAGGGCGACCTATGGCTACACCTTC.

The V and J genes are TRBV7-2 and TRBJ1-6, with 7 bases lining up with TRBD1. The V segment lost 2 bases and the J segment 7 bases; nucleotides outside the gene matches: 5. Germline-derived CDR1 and CDR2 are SGHTA and FQGNSA. The length of the CDR3 is 15 residues. CDR3 nucleotide sequence: TGTGCCAGCAGCTTAAGGCGACAGGGAAATTCACCCCTCCACTTT. Residues: CASSLRRQGNSPLHF.

V and J are TRBV11-2 and TRBJ2-3; D ambiguous. The germline V and J ends were trimmed by 3 bases and 7 bases, with 8 bases remaining between them. The CDR3 runs 12 residues. Germline V gives CDR1 SGHAT, CDR2 FQNNGV. CDR3 nucleotides: TGTGCCAGCAGCTTCATCGCCCATACGCAGTATTTT. This sequence encodes CASSFIAHTQYF.

This clonotype was detected a few times. The CDR3 here is CASSVGGDTEAFF. The CDR3 bases are TGTGCCAGCAGCGTAGGGGGGGACACTGAAGCTTTCTTT. This chain connects TRBV7-9 to TRBJ1-1; possible D gene TRBD1, 6 bases. V lost 5 bases and J lost 3, with 10 bases in between. The CDR3 length is 13 residues. The V gene's germline CDR1 is SEHNR and CDR2 FQNEAQ (reference sequence). Based on the CDR3 plus reference TRBV7-9 and TRBJ1-1, the full variable domain is DTGVSQNPRHKITKRGQNVTFRCDPISEHNRLYWYRQTLGQGPEFLTYFQNEAQLEKSRLLSDRFSAERPKGSFSTLEIQRTEQGDSAMYLCASSVGGDTEAFFGQGTRLTVV.

The chain employs TRBV20-1 and TRBJ1-5; TRBD1 might be the D (6 bases). CDR3 length: 14 amino acids. V gave up 5 bases and J gave up 3 bases, with 14 bases separating them. Germline assignment: CDR1 DFQATT and CDR2 SNEGSKA (reference sequence). The CDR3 region has the DNA TGCAGTGCTGCAGGGGACGCGACCAATCAGCCCCAGCATTTT. It translates to CSAAGDATNQPQHF.

The table lists this clonotype with a few counts. This rearrangement joins TRBV28 to TRBJ2-7; D might be TRBD1 (5 bases). Looked up from germline, CDR1 is MDHEN and CDR2 is SYDVKM. The germline V and J ends were trimmed by 4 bases and 6 bases, with 13 bases remaining between them. The CDR3 length is 13 residues. As DNA, the CDR3 is TGTGCCAGCAGTTGGGGCGGACGTGGCGAGCAGTACTTC. Translated: CASSWGGRGEQYF.

This chain uses TRBV29-1 with TRBJ2-3; perhaps TRBD2 as D (7 bases). The CDR3 consists of 15 residues. Trimming cost V 6 bases and J 1 base, with 17 bases left between them. CDR1 is SQVTM, CDR2 ANQGSEA, per germline. The CDR3 bases are TGCAGCGTGGGGGCAGGGGCGGGGGGCACAGATACGCAGTATTTT. This translates into CSVGAGAGGTDTQYF.

The V gene is TRBV20-1, the J gene TRBJ2-1; a possible D gene is TRBD2 (6 bases). V lost 3 bases to trimming and J lost 8 bases, with 11 bases between them. The CDR3 is 12 amino acids. Germline lookup yields CDR1 DFQATT and CDR2 SNEGSKA (reference sequence). DNA of the CDR3: TGCAGTGCTAGGACGGGAGTCTATGAGCAGTTCTTC. Its protein is CSARTGVYEQFF.

There are a few counts of this clonotype. The V gene is TRBV2, the J gene TRBJ2-7, with 7 bases fitting TRBD1. Losses at the gene ends were 6 bases for V and 0 bases for J; bases not matched to a gene: 5. The CDR3 length is 14 residues. Germline V CDR1 and CDR2: SNHLY, FYNNEI. In nucleotides, the CDR3 is TGTGCCAGCAGGACCGGGACAGCCTCCTACGAGCAGTACTTC. It codes for CASRTGTASYEQYF.

The V gene is TRBV9, the J gene TRBJ2-5; either TRBD1 or TRBD2 may supply D (6 bases each). This CDR3 spans 18 amino acids. Germline values: CDR1 SGDLS, CDR2 YYNGEE. Trimming left V 0 bases short and J 5 bases short, with 23 bases between. The CDR3, as DNA: TGTGCCAGCAGCGTAGACGTAGGGGGAGGATTTACTGGGGAGACCCAGTACTTC. It yields the protein CASSVDVGGGFTGETQYF.

J is TRBJ2-1 and V is TRBV11-2; 8 bases line up with TRBD2. V dropped 5 bases and J dropped 3; count of bases not matched to a gene: 9. The length of the CDR3 is 16 residues. Germline loops: CDR1 SGHAT, CDR2 FQNNGV. Here the CDR3 reads CASSPRGSGIYNEQFF. The CDR3, as DNA: TGTGCCAGCAGCCCCCGGGGTAGCGGGATCTACAATGAGCAGTTCTTC.

This clonotype was recorded a few times. This sequence joins TRBV20-1 and TRBJ2-4; 13 bases match TRBD2. TRBJ2-7 explains the end of the DNA better; the J call may be wrong. Germline V gene sequence: CDR1 DFQATT, CDR2 SNEGSKA (reference sequence). The CDR3 sequence is 16 residues long. The CDR3 DNA follows: TGCAGTGCTAGAGATCCACTAGCGGGAGGGGGTCACGAGCAGTACTTC. Protein product: CSARDPLAGGGHEQYF.

As for this clonotype: The junction departs from the called germline gene at one end, perhaps through a read error. CDR3 region: CTSSSLAGLVNEQFF. CDR3 coding DNA: TGTACCAGCAGTTCCCTAGCGGGACTAGTGAATGAGCAGTTCTTC. The genes are TRBV12-3 or TRBV12-4 and TRBJ2-1; 9 nucleotides agree with TRBD2. The CDR3 loop spans 15 amino acids.

V gene TRBV3-1 combines with J gene TRBJ2-5; no clear D. Trimming shortened V by 2 bases and J by 1 base, and 5 bases separated the two germline ends. The CDR3 loop spans 13 amino acids. Germline V gene data show CDR1 as LGHDT and CDR2 as YNNKEL (reference sequence). CDR3 protein: CASSQLVQETQYF. The DNA for the CDR3 is TGTGCCAGCAGCCAACTGGTCCAAGAGACCCAGTACTTC.

The rearrangement uses TRBV29-1 and TRBJ1-5; D remains unclear. Between the trimmed V and J ends, which lost 4 bases and 2 bases, there was a span of 9 bases. CDR3 length equals 13 residues. Germline CDR1 is SQVTM and CDR2 is ANQGSEA. CDR3: CSVASNRNQPQHF. CDR3 nucleotide sequence: TGCAGCGTTGCCAGTAATCGCAATCAGCCCCAGCATTTT.

In its sample, this clonotype was seen a few times. The chain is built from TRBV5-1 and TRBJ2-1; D unclear. V was shortened by 0 bases and J by 5 bases, with 3 bases between the two germline ends. The CDR3 length is 12 residues. Germline values: CDR1 SGHRS, CDR2 YFSETQ. The CDR3 protein is CASSLVDNEQFF. CDR3 nucleotide sequence: TGCGCCAGCAGCTTGGTTGACAATGAGCAGTTCTTC.

The chain combines TRBV29-1 with TRBJ2-7; 9 positions match TRBD1. The CDR3 runs to 13 residues. With 3 bases clipped from V and 3 bases from J, the junction kept 3 bases outside the gene matches. Germline V gives CDR1 SQVTM, CDR2 ANQGSEA. The CDR3 here is CSVERTGVYEQYF. For the CDR3, the DNA is TGCAGCGTTGAGCGGACAGGGGTCTACGAGCAGTACTTC.

The V and J genes are TRBV2 and TRBJ1-3; D uncertain. This CDR3 is built from 12 residues. The V gene's germline CDR1 is SNHLY and CDR2 FYNNEI. Trimming stripped 6 bases from V and 1 base from J, with 4 bases between. This CDR3 reads CASRRSGNTIYF. CDR3 coding DNA: TGTGCCAGCAGAAGATCTGGAAACACCATATATTTT.

The J gene is TRBJ2-3, the V gene TRBV5-1, with D unclear. The CDR3 runs 16 residues. Trimming took off 4 bases at V and 2 bases at J, with 17 bases between the two ends. CDR1 is SGHRS, CDR2 YFSETQ, per germline. CDR3 coding DNA: TGCGCCAGCAGCCGTACCGTAGCAGCTCTCACAGATACGCAGTATTTT. Its translation: CASSRTVAALTDTQYF.

The V gene is TRBV10-3, the J gene TRBJ2-5, with 7 bases matching TRBD2. This CDR3 contains 14 residues. V was pared by 5 bases and J by 5 bases, with 8 bases of the junction left unmatched. Germline-derived CDR1 and CDR2 are ENHRY and SYGVKD. In DNA, the CDR3 is TGTGCCATCAGTAGCGGGACTTCGCGGGAGACCCAGTACTTC. It codes for CAISSGTSRETQYF.

This rearrangement joins TRBV5-6 to TRBJ1-6, with TRBD1 as a possible D gene (5 bases). Per the germline V gene, CDR1 is SGHDT and CDR2 is YYEEEE. V lost 4 bases and J 8 bases, leaving 13 bases between the germline ends. The CDR3 runs to 14 residues. This CDR3 reads CASSPGTYHSPLHF. In DNA, the CDR3 is TGTGCCAGCAGCCCCGGGACGTACCATTCACCCCTCCACTTT.

The gene calls are TRBV14 and TRBJ1-4; TRBD1 agrees at 7 bases. The V and J ends lost 7 bases and 6 bases, in that order; junction bases with no gene match: 14. Germline V gene data show CDR1 as SGHDN and CDR2 as FVKESK. The CDR3 consists of 16 residues. The CDR3 loop reads CASIEDRRGVHEKLFF. CDR3 in DNA: TGTGCCAGCATAGAGGACAGGAGAGGAGTACATGAAAAACTGTTTTTT.

This clonotype was recorded at least ten times. The chain joins TRBV11-2 to TRBJ1-2; possible D gene TRBD1, 6 bases. This CDR3 comprises 15 residues. The V gene lost 1 base and the J gene lost 8 bases, with 17 bases spanning the gap. Germline CDR1 and CDR2: SGHAT and FQNNGV. In DNA form, the CDR3 reads TGTGCCAGCAGCTTAGCACTGACTCCCCAGGGGGGCTACACCTTC. As protein: CASSLALTPQGGYTF.

The genes are TRBV12-3 or TRBV12-4 and TRBJ2-7; possibly TRBD2 for D (5 bases). V was shortened by 0 bases and J by 5 bases, with 23 bases between the two germline ends. The CDR3 totals 18 residues. The CDR3 sequence is CASSLADPPDLVRDEQYF. The CDR3 DNA sequence: TGTGCCAGCAGTTTAGCCGATCCCCCGGACTTAGTAAGGGACGAGCAGTACTTC.